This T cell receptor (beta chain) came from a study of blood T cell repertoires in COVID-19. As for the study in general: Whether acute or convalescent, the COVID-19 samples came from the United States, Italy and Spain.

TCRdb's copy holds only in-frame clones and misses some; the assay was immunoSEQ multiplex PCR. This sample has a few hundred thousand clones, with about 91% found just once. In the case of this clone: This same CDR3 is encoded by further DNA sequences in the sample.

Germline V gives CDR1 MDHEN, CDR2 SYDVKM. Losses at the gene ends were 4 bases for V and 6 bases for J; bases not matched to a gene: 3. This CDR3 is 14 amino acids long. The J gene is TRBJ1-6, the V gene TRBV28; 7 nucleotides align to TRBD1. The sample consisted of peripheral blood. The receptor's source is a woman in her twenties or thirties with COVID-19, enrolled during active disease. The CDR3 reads CASSSGTANSPLHF. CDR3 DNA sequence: TGTGCCAGCAGTTCCGGGACAGCTAATTCACCCCTCCACTTT.